This T cell receptor beta chain was sequenced during a study of cytomegalovirus exposure and HLA in healthy donors. PCR primers comprised 60 Vbeta and 13 Jbeta primers. How the authors handled the data: In a later analysis, 79 million or so unique TCR beta chains included roughly 11 million shared by two or more donors. Assay used: immunoSEQ multiplex PCR; TCRdb lists only in-frame clones, some missing. The D gene and trimming were derived from the DNA, and the V and J assignments and clone size from that table. In the table there are some 130,000 clones, more than 80% of which are singletons. General study findings and limits: TRBV6-2, TRBV6-3 and some other V segments were excluded as indistinguishable.

About this clone: The antigen is unknown.

Germline lookup yields CDR1 SGHRS and CDR2 YFSETQ. J was trimmed by 1 base and V by 4 bases; bases with no gene match: 6. The CDR3 has 15 residues. The sequencing input was PBMCs. This chain uses TRBV5-1 with TRBJ1-1, with 8 positions matching TRBD1. The sequence derives from a woman in her twenties or thirties in good health and CMV-seropositive. The CDR3: CASSALTGENTEAFF. CDR3 nucleotide sequence: TGCGCCAGCAGCGCCCTGACAGGGGAGAACACTGAAGCTTTCTTT.